This T cell receptor beta chain was recovered during a study of blood T cell repertoires in COVID-19. Turning to the study itself: COVID-19 samples collected from the United States, Italy and Spain covered acute and convalescent phases. PBMCs, B-cell-depleted T cells, or T cells were the source of the cDNA or gDNA that made up the material.

How the authors handled the data: Counts of nucleated cells, estimated from reference gene primer amplification, were obtained. Only in-frame clones appear in the TCRdb table, and some are missing; sequencing was by immunoSEQ multiplex PCR. For V, J and clone size, that table is used; D and trimming come from the DNA. Here the sample spans 200,000 or so clones, about nine tenths being singletons. V was pared by 0 bases and J by 2 bases, with 2 bases of the junction left unmatched. This CDR3 comprises 15 residues. This receptor was identified in a man between 65 and 80 years old with active or convalescent COVID-19. J is TRBJ2-5 and V is TRBV23-1; 8 bases agree with TRBD1. TRBV23-1 counts as an open reading frame of uncertain function. The specimen was peripheral blood. The CDR3 spells CASSQSGQGQETQYF. CDR3 nucleotides: TGCGCCAGCAGTCAATCAGGACAGGGACAAGAGACCCAGTACTTC.